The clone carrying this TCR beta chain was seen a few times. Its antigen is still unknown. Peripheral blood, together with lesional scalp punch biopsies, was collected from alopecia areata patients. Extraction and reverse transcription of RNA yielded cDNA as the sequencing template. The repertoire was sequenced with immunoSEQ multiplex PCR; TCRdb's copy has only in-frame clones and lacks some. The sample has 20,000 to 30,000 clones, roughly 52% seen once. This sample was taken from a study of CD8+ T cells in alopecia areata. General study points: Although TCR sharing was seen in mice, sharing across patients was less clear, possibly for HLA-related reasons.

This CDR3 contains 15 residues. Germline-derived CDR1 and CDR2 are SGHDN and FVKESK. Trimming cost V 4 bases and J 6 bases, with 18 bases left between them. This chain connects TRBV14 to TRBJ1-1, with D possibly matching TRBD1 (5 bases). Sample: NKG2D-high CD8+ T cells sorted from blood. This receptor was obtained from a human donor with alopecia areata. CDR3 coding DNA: TGTGCCAGCAGCCCTTTTGTACGGGGCCCGGCTGAAGCTTTCTTT. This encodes CASSPFVRGPAEAFF.